This T cell receptor beta chain was captured in a study of shared clonotypes between healthy human individuals. Findings of the study overall: Relative to their counterparts shared across all four donors, non-shared clonotypes exhibited diminished generation probabilities. Researchers found naive subsets generally carried larger estimated richness than memory subsets.

On this clone: Antigen specificity is unknown.

Data came from immunoSEQ multiplex PCR; TCRdb stores just in-frame clones and leaves some out. The sample contains around 1,000,000 clones, roughly 80% of which appear only once. The CDR3 spans 11 residues. Germline values: CDR1 DFQATT, CDR2 SNEGSKA (reference sequence). V lost 7 bases to trimming and J lost 2 bases, with 8 bases between them. Nashville, Tennessee was home to all donors, each a Caucasian adult. This chain uses TRBV20-1 with TRBJ2-5; D gene uncertain. What was sequenced was memory CD4+ T cells from PBMCs. Subset defined: CD45RA-negative fraction. The clonotype comes from a man between 18 and 29 years old in good health. Some clones in this sample may be carry-over from other donors' samples. The CDR3 spells CSGQAQETQYF. The CDR3 DNA sequence: TGCAGTGGGCAGGCTCAAGAGACCCAGTACTTC.